The clone carrying this TCR beta chain has a count of ten or more. This sample was included in a study of CD8 T cells in ankylosing spondylitis. This CDR3 region has 15 residues. Trimming shortened V by 1 base and J by 5 bases, and 14 bases separated the two germline ends. One entry per CDR3 protein results from TCRdb running MiXCR on the 5' RACE reads. The sample yields 230,000 or so distinct CDR3 sequences, under 30% seen once. The sequencing sample was made of blood, either unsorted or a sorted T cell fraction (not recorded which). The gene calls are TRBV12-3 or TRBV12-4 and TRBJ2-5; no clear D. The TCR was taken from a male donor with ankylosing spondylitis or in good health (not recorded which). The CDR3 is CASSLGVRALETQYF. DNA for the CDR3: TGTGCCAGCAGTTTAGGCGTTAGGGCGCTCGAGACCCAGTACTTC.